This T cell receptor (beta chain) was captured by sequencing in a study of T cell responses to AZD1222 COVID-19 vaccine. Study conclusions and caveats: Just six people given AZD1222 tested seropositive at baseline. Females made up more of the donors, who were largely white British, and clonal diversity may have come out too low. Spike-specific TCR breadth and depth were elevated following two AZD1222 doses.

The CDR3 extends over 15 amino acids. Germline V gene sequence: CDR1 KGHSH, CDR2 LQKENI. The V segment lost 3 bases and the J segment 0 bases; nucleotides outside the gene matches: 4. Here immunoSEQ multiplex PCR was the method, and the copy in TCRdb shows in-frame clones only, minus some. The sample contains some 54,000 clones, 70% to 90% of which appear only once. On this clone itself: Its antigen is not known.

The rearrangement joins TRBV18 to TRBJ1-2; the match to TRBD1 covers 7 bases. The sample consisted of peripheral blood, taken on day 0 of AZD1222 vaccination. The clonotype comes from an adult in good health. CDR3 protein: CASSPGTVANYGYTF. In DNA form, the CDR3 reads TGTGCCAGCTCACCCGGGACAGTAGCTAACTATGGCTACACCTTC.